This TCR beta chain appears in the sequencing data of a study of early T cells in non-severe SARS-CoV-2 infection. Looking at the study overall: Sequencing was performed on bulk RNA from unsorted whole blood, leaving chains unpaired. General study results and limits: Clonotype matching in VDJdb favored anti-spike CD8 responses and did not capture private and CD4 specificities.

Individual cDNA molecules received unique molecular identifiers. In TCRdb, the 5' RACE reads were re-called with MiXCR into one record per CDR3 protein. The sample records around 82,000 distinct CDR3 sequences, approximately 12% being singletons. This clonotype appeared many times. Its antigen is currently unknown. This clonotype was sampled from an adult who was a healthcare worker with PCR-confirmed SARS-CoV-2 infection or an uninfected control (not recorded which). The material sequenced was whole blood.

CDR3 sequence: CASGIAGGRETQYF. The CDR3 nucleotides read TGCGCCAGCGGAATAGCGGGAGGGAGAGAGACCCAGTACTTC. The V and J genes are TRBV5-1 and TRBJ2-5; 11 bases fit TRBD2. After removal of 7 bases from V and 4 bases from J, the junction contained 6 bases not matched to a gene. The CDR3 covers 14 residues. Germline CDR1 reads SGHRS; CDR2 reads YFSETQ. Filled out from reference TRBV5-1 and TRBJ2-5, the complete variable domain reads KAGVTQTPRYLIKTRGQQVTLSCSPISGHRSVSWYQQTPGQGLQFLFEYFSETQRNKGNFPGRFSGRQFSNSRSEMNVSTLELGDSALYLCASGIAGGRETQYFGPGTRLLVL.